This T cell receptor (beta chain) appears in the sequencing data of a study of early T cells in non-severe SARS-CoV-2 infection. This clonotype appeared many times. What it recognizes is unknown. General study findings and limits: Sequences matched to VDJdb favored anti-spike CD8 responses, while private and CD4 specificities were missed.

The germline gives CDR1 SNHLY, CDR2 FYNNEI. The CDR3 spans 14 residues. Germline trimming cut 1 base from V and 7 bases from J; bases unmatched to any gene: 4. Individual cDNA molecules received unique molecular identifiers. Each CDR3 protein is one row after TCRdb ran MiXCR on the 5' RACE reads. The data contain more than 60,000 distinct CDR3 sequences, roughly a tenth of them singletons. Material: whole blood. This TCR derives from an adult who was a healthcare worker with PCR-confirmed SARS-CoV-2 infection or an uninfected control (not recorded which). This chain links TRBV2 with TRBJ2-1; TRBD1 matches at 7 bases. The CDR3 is CASSEGRGLNEQFF. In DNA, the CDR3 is TGTGCCAGCAGTGAAGGCAGGGGGTTGAATGAGCAGTTCTTC.